This T cell receptor beta chain comes out of a study of cytomegalovirus exposure and HLA in healthy donors. Study conclusions and caveats: Later, an analysis found that TCR clusters from the first cohort tended to co-occur in the 120 validation repertoires. In vitro confirmation showed a few CMV-associated chains to be CMV antigen specific.

This clone has just a few counts. The antigen is unknown. Sequenced by immunoSEQ multiplex PCR; TCRdb stores in-frame clones only, minus some. The repertoire includes 200,000 to 250,000 clones, 75% to 95% of them detected once, and approximately 1% sits in the top ten. Sequenced material: PBMCs. This sequence originates from a woman aged 18-30 years in good health and CMV-seronegative.

The CDR3: CASSPEDRGGHEQYF. CDR3 nucleotide sequence: TGTGCCAGCAGCCCGGAGGACAGGGGGGGCCACGAGCAGTACTTC. The rearrangement joins TRBV11-3 to TRBJ2-7, with 10 bases that match TRBD1. The V and J ends lost 5 bases and 5 bases, in that order; junction bases with no gene match: 9. The CDR3 runs to 15 residues. Germline V lookup: CDR1 SGHNT, CDR2 YENEEA. Filled out from reference TRBV11-3 and TRBJ2-7, the complete variable domain reads EAGVVQSPRYKIIEKKQPVAFWCNPISGHNTLYWYLQNLGQGPELLIRYENEEAVDDSQLPKDRFSAERLKGVDSTLKIQPAELGDSAVYLCASSPEDRGGHEQYFGPGTRLTVT.